These 26 T cell receptor beta chains were all obtained from the same sample, sequenced in a study of OX40 agonist ivuxolimab in advanced cancers. Profiling relied on immunoSEQ multiplex PCR, and the TCRdb table lists in-frame clones only, not all of them. The sample carries 65,000 to 80,000 clones, about 84% recorded once. This sample comprised CD4+ or CD8+ T cells sorted from blood, obtained in a trial of the OX40 agonist ivuxolimab. Source of these receptors: an adult with an advanced solid tumor such as melanoma, head and neck, liver or kidney cancer.

This clone was found a few times. V gene TRBV27 combines with J gene TRBJ1-2; tentatively, D is TRBD1 (5 bases). The CDR3 is 14 residues long. Germline CDR1 MNHEY, CDR2 SMNVEV (reference sequence). V was shortened by 2 bases and J by 2 bases, with 9 bases between the two germline ends. The CDR3 is CASSLQGGNYGYTF. The CDR3 nucleotides read TGTGCCAGCAGTTTACAGGGTGGAAACTATGGCTACACCTTC.

This chain connects TRBV28 to TRBJ1-5; no firm D call. Trimming took 2 bases from V and 6 from J, leaving 5 bases between them. Germline CDR1 MDHEN, CDR2 SYDVKM. CDR3 size: 12 residues. The CDR3 DNA is TGTGCCAGCAGTTTAGAGATTCAGCCCCAGCATTTT. Translation: CASSLEIQPQHF.

The chain recombines TRBV5-1 with TRBJ2-3; no definite D call. V gave up 4 bases and J gave up 6 bases, with 9 bases separating them. Per the germline V gene, CDR1 is SGHRS and CDR2 is YFSETQ. CDR3 length: 12 amino acids. The CDR3 spells CASSPTLDTQYF. The CDR3, as DNA: TGCGCCAGCAGCCCGACCCTGGATACGCAGTATTTT.

This chain joins TRBV6-1 and TRBJ1-2; the D is unclear. V dropped 8 bases and J dropped 10 bases, with 11 bases sitting between them. Germline CDR1 and CDR2: MNHNS and SASEGT. The CDR3 is 10 residues long. The CDR3 nucleotides are TGTGCCAGCTTCGAGTTTGACTACACCTTC. This translates into CASFEFDYTF.

The chain has TRBV7-2 and TRBJ1-1, with a weak D call TRBD1 (5 bases). V dropped 4 bases and J dropped 4 bases, with 13 bases sitting between them. CDR1 SGHTA and CDR2 FQGNSA come from the germline V gene. CDR3 length: 14 residues. This CDR3 reads CASSYLEGSTEAFF. The CDR3 DNA reads TGTGCCAGCAGCTACTTAGAGGGGAGCACTGAAGCTTTCTTT. The full variable domain, with the rest looked up from reference TRBV7-2 and TRBJ1-1, is GAGVSQSPSNKVTEKGKDVELRCDPISGHTALYWYRQSLGQGLEFLIYFQGNSAPDKSGLPSDRFSAERTGGSVSTLTIQRTQQEDSAVYLCASSYLEGSTEAFFGQGTRLTVV.

In this sample, this clone turned up once. This chain's CDR3 is CASSLGTGNPLNEKLFF. CDR3 coding DNA: TGTGCCAGCAGCTTAGGTACAGGGAATCCCTTAAATGAAAAACTGTTTTTT. The gene calls are TRBV7-2 and TRBJ1-4, with D possibly being TRBD1 (6 bases). The germline V gene has CDR1 SGHTA and CDR2 FQGNSA. With 1 base removed from V and 5 bases from J, the gap between germline ends came to 17 bases. The CDR3 has 17 amino acids.

The genes are TRBV7-6 and TRBJ2-7; TRBD1 agrees at 9 bases. The germline V gene has CDR1 SGHVS and CDR2 FNYEAQ. The CDR3 covers 14 residues. J was trimmed by 2 bases and V by 4 bases; bases with no gene match: 3. Here the CDR3 DNA reads TGTGCCAGCAGCTCCGGGACAGGGACCTACGAGCAGTACTTC. The encoded protein is CASSSGTGTYEQYF.

The chain joins TRBV29-1 to TRBJ2-2; perhaps TRBD2 as D (6 bases). This CDR3 is 14 amino acids long. Trimming cost V 7 bases and J 7 bases, with 19 bases left between them. CDR1 SQVTM and CDR2 ANQGSEA come from the germline V gene. CDR3 amino acids: CSANPWGDGGELFF. The CDR3 region has the DNA TGCAGCGCGAACCCCTGGGGGGACGGCGGGGAGCTGTTTTTT.

The chain uses TRBV4-3 and TRBJ1-2, with 7 bases lining up with TRBD1. Unmatched junction bases numbered 4, after V lost 3 bases and J lost 3 bases. This CDR3 region has 14 residues. Germline-derived CDR1 and CDR2 are LGHNA and YSLEER. The CDR3 nucleotides read TGCGCCAGCAGCCACCGAACAGGGGACTATGGCTACACCTTC. It is translated as CASSHRTGDYGYTF.

A note on this clone: Germline and junction disagree at one end, which may indicate a read error. CDR3 protein: CASSYGLSSDQPQHF. As DNA, the CDR3 is TGTGCCAGCAGTTACGGTCTAAGTAGCGATCAGCCCCAGCATTTT. The chain joins TRBV6-6 to TRBJ1-5; D not resolved. The CDR3 runs 15 residues. CDR1 MNHNY and CDR2 SVGAGI come from the germline V gene (reference sequence).

The gene calls are TRBV11-2 and TRBJ1-2; possible D gene TRBD1, 6 bases. The germline V gene has CDR1 SGHAT and CDR2 FQNNGV. The CDR3 is made up of 16 amino acids. Trimming removed 4 bases at V and 7 bases at J, with 22 bases between. The DNA of the CDR3 is TGTGCCAGCAGCTCCAACCCCCCGGACAGTGGCGGTGGCTACACCTTC. This translates into CASSSNPPDSGGGYTF.

This chain connects TRBV19 to TRBJ1-3; no firm D call. CDR1 is LNHDA and CDR2 is SQIVND in the germline V gene (reference sequence). The V gene lost 5 bases and the J gene lost 4 bases, with 12 bases spanning the gap. The CDR3 contains 14 residues. The CDR3 sequence is CASSLRVAGNTIYF. The DNA of the CDR3 is TGTGCCAGTAGTCTCCGGGTGGCGGGAAACACCATATATTTT.

As for this clone: Germline and junction disagree at one end, which may indicate a read error. The same CDR3 also results from other DNA sequences found in this sample. This chain links TRBV6-1 with TRBJ1-1; D may be TRBD1 (5 bases). The V gene's germline CDR1 is MNHNS and CDR2 SASEGT. The length of the CDR3 is 13 residues. CDR3 DNA sequence: TGTGCCAGCAGTGACACGGGACGCACTGAAGCCTTCTTT. Its translation: CASSDTGRTEAFF.

The CDR3 coding sequence is TGTGCCAGCAGCATCGGGACAGCCTCTGGAAACACCATATATTTT. Its translation: CASSIGTASGNTIYF. The chain is built from TRBV5-6 and TRBJ1-3, with 7 bases identical to TRBD1. Per germline, CDR1 SGHDT and CDR2 YYEEEE. The CDR3 consists of 15 residues. The trim removed 4 bases at V and 0 bases at J, leaving 4 bases unmatched. The whole variable domain, remainder taken from reference TRBV5-6 and TRBJ1-3, is DAGVTQSPTHLIKTRGQQVTLRCSPKSGHDTVSWYQQALGQGPQFIFQYYEEEERQRGNFPDRFSGHQFPNYSSELNVNALLLGDSALYLCASSIGTASGNTIYFGEGSWLTVV.

The chain uses TRBV20-1 and TRBJ1-1; no definite D call. The ends were cut back, 3 bases at V and 3 bases at J, with 5 bases in the middle. This CDR3 contains 11 residues. CDR1 is DFQATT and CDR2 is SNEGSKA in the germline V gene (reference sequence). CDR3 coding DNA: TGCAGTGCTAGCGGGGACACTGAAGCTTTCTTT. As protein: CSASGDTEAFF.

The chain couples TRBV6-5 to TRBJ2-1; the match to TRBD2 covers 7 bases. CDR3 length: 15 amino acids. V shed 2 bases, J shed 3 bases, and the junction held 4 bases outside the gene matches. Germline CDR1 and CDR2: MNHEY and SVGAGI. For the CDR3, the DNA is TGTGCCAGCAGTTACGGCGGGGGTTTCTACAATGAGCAGTTCTTC. Residues: CASSYGGGFYNEQFF.

This chain connects TRBV4-3 to TRBJ1-4, with 8 nucleotides matching TRBD1. The germline V gene has CDR1 LGHNA and CDR2 YSLEER. The junction had 11 bases not matched to a gene; V was cut back by 4 bases and J by 7 bases. The CDR3 contains 16 residues. DNA for the CDR3: TGCGCCAGCAGCCTCTCCAGGACAGGGTCTTTTGAAAAACTGTTTTTT. As protein: CASSLSRTGSFEKLFF.

V is TRBV5-5 and J is TRBJ1-1, with D perhaps TRBD1 (6 bases). The V end was cut by 4 bases, the J end by 3 bases, with 19 bases between. CDR3 length equals 16 residues. Germline loops: CDR1 SGHKS, CDR2 YYEKEE (reference sequence). CDR3 DNA: TGTGCCAGCAGCCGGGGTTATGGAGGGGGGCACACTGAAGCTTTCTTT. This encodes CASSRGYGGGHTEAFF. Combining the CDR3 with reference TRBV5-5 and TRBJ1-1 gives the whole variable domain DAGVTQSPTHLIKTRGQQVTLRCSPISGHKSVSWYQQVLGQGPQFIFQYYEKEERGRGNFPDRFSARQFPNYSSELNVNALLLGDSALYLCASSRGYGGGHTEAFFGQGTRLTVV.

In this sample, this clone turned up once. The CDR3 region is CASSLSAGGVETQYF. The DNA for the CDR3 is TGTGCCAGCAGTTTATCTGCAGGGGGGGTGGAGACCCAGTACTTC. The chain employs TRBV27 and TRBJ2-5; either TRBD1 or TRBD2 may supply D (7 bases each). V lost 0 bases, J lost 5 bases, and 13 bases lay in between. The CDR3 has 15 amino acids. The germline CDR1 and CDR2 sequences are MNHEY and SMNVEV (reference sequence).

The chain has TRBV19 and TRBJ1-1, with 10 bases aligning to TRBD1. Germline CDR1 is LNHDA and CDR2 is SQIVND (reference sequence). There are 15 residues in the CDR3. Trimming took 3 bases from V and 1 from J; bases not matched to a gene: 2. The CDR3 is CASSIGTGANTEAFF. The CDR3, as DNA: TGTGCCAGTAGTATTGGGACAGGGGCGAACACTGAAGCTTTCTTT.

This chain links TRBV5-1 with TRBJ2-1; 7 nucleotides line up with TRBD2. V dropped 7 bases and J dropped 3; count of bases not matched to a gene: 10. This CDR3 has 15 residues. Germline V gene lookup returns CDR1 SGHRS and CDR2 YFSETQ. CDR3 protein: CASRPPGTNYNEQFF. The CDR3 region has the DNA TGCGCCAGCCGCCCCCCCGGGACTAACTACAATGAGCAGTTCTTC.

This clone showed up just once. V usage is TRBV18 and J usage is TRBJ1-1; tentatively, D is TRBD1 (5 bases). The CDR3 covers 17 residues. Trimming left V 4 bases short and J 1 base short, with 19 bases between. Germline-derived CDR1 and CDR2 are KGHSH and LQKENI. CDR3 residues: CASSQRGTGLTNTEAFF. The CDR3 DNA follows: TGTGCCAGCTCACAAAGAGGAACGGGACTTACGAACACTGAAGCTTTCTTT.

The J gene is TRBJ2-6, the V gene TRBV6-5, with D unclear. The CDR3 runs 15 residues. Germline lookup yields CDR1 MNHEY and CDR2 SVGAGI. V lost 2 bases and J 1 base, leaving 6 bases between the germline ends. The CDR3 loop is CASSYRSSGANVLTF. The DNA for the CDR3 is TGTGCCAGCAGTTACCGGTCGTCTGGGGCCAACGTCCTGACTTTC.

This clone was seen only once. The J gene is TRBJ1-2, the V gene TRBV4-1; the match to TRBD1 covers 8 bases. V lost 4 bases to trimming and J lost 1 base; unmatched junction nucleotides: 11. CDR1 MGHRA and CDR2 YSYEKL come from the germline V gene. The CDR3 loop spans 17 amino acids. CDR3 nucleotide sequence: TGCGCCAGCAGCCCAGACAGGGGAAGTGTACTTAACTATGGCTACACCTTC. It yields the protein CASSPDRGSVLNYGYTF.

Only a few counts were recorded for this clone. V gene TRBV4-2 combines with J gene TRBJ1-5, with TRBD1 matching over 8 bases. J was trimmed by 6 bases and V by 0 bases; bases with no gene match: 7. From germline, CDR1 is LGHNA and CDR2 YNFKEQ. The length of the CDR3 is 16 residues. The CDR3 region has the DNA TGTGCCAGCAGCCAAGAAGGACAGGGTGGGGTTCAGCCCCAGCATTTT. Translation gives CASSQEGQGGVQPQHF.

CDR3 DNA: TGTGCCAGCAGCACCCCGGGACAGGGGGCGACTGAAGCTTTCTTT. Protein: CASSTPGQGATEAFF. The chain employs TRBV7-2 and TRBJ1-1, with 12 bases that match TRBD1. The CDR3 has 15 residues. Losses at the gene ends were 5 bases for V and 5 bases for J; bases not matched to a gene: 6. The V gene's germline CDR1 is SGHTA and CDR2 FQGNSA.